A single sample is the source of the 22 T cell receptor beta chains below, sequenced in a study of cytomegalovirus exposure and HLA in healthy donors. PCR used 60 Vbeta primers and 13 Jbeta primers. TCRdb's copy holds only in-frame clones and misses some; the assay was immunoSEQ multiplex PCR. This table lists under 95,000 clones. Sequences were obtained from PBMCs. The receptors come from a young man in good health and CMV-seropositive.

The CDR3 loop reads CASSGTGDRSGELFF. CDR3 nucleotides: TGCGCCAGCAGTGGGACAGGGGACCGGTCCGGGGAGCTGTTTTTT. The gene calls are TRBV10-1 and TRBJ2-2; TRBD1 matches 9 bases. There are 15 residues in the CDR3. The germline V gene has CDR1 WNHNN and CDR2 SYGVQD (reference sequence). V dropped 4 bases and J dropped 6; count of bases not matched to a gene: 6.

V and J are TRBV7-2 and TRBJ1-2; D is unresolved. Trimming took off 4 bases at V and 7 bases at J, with 13 bases between the two ends. CDR1 SGHTA and CDR2 FQGNSA come from the germline V gene. CDR3 length: 13 residues. The CDR3 here is CASSYPRAGGYTF. The DNA of the CDR3 is TGTGCCAGCAGCTATCCCCGAGCGGGTGGCTACACCTTC.

V usage is TRBV4-1 and J usage is TRBJ2-3; 9 bases are shared with TRBD2. The V segment lost 0 bases and the J segment 4 bases; nucleotides outside the gene matches: 8. Per the germline V gene, CDR1 is MGHRA and CDR2 is YSYEKL. The CDR3 spans 17 residues. The CDR3 region is CASSQDRSGGIPDTQYF. CDR3 bases: TGCGCCAGCAGCCAAGATCGAAGCGGGGGGATTCCAGATACGCAGTATTTT.

The V and J genes are TRBV5-4 and TRBJ2-7; the D is unclear. V lost 5 bases, J lost 1 base, and 16 bases lay in between. CDR1 and CDR2 (germline): SGHNT, YYREEE (reference sequence). This CDR3 region has 15 residues. CDR3 sequence: CASRLKTDGSYEQYF. CDR3 nucleotides: TGTGCCAGCAGGTTAAAAACCGACGGGTCCTACGAGCAGTACTTC.

The rearrangement links TRBV5-4 to TRBJ2-4, with a weak D call TRBD1 (5 bases). V was cut by 2 bases and J by 5 bases, with 8 bases left in between. Per germline, CDR1 SGHNT and CDR2 YYREEE (reference sequence). This CDR3 spans 13 amino acids. The CDR3 sequence is CASSFQGENIQYF. The CDR3 DNA reads as TGTGCCAGCAGCTTTCAGGGCGAAAACATTCAGTACTTC.

The chain links TRBV19 to TRBJ1-4; D is perhaps TRBD1 (5 bases). Between the trimmed V and J ends, which lost 4 bases and 7 bases, there was a span of 22 bases. The CDR3 length is 17 residues. Germline assignment: CDR1 LNHDA and CDR2 SQIVND (reference sequence). CDR3 loop: CASSKRAGTLTGEKLFF. The CDR3 DNA sequence: TGTGCCAGTAGTAAGCGGGCAGGAACCCTAACAGGTGAAAAACTGTTTTTT.

A remark on this clone: The junction departs from germline at one end; a sequencing error may be responsible. This rearrangement joins TRBV6-5 to TRBJ1-2; a possible D gene is TRBD1 (6 bases). CDR3 length equals 14 residues. Per germline, CDR1 MNHEY and CDR2 SVGAGI. The CDR3 loop is CASSPLERGYGHTF. Here the CDR3 DNA reads TGTGCCAGCAGTCCCCTCGAAAGGGGGTATGGCCACACCTTC.

CDR3 region: CASSISRAGGYSGANVLTF. The CDR3 region has the DNA TGTGCCAGCAGTATAAGTAGAGCGGGGGGGTACTCTGGGGCCAACGTCCTGACTTTC. The chain recombines TRBV28 with TRBJ2-6, with 10 bases fitting TRBD2. CDR1 MDHEN and CDR2 SYDVKM come from the germline V gene. The V gene end was trimmed by 5 bases and the J gene end by 0 bases; junction bases not matched to a gene: 10. The CDR3 spans 19 residues.

Comment on this clone: This sample also contains other DNA sequences that code for the same CDR3. This CDR3 is CASSIGRNTEAFF. CDR3 bases: TGTGCCAGTAGTATAGGGAGGAACACTGAAGCTTTCTTT. V is TRBV19 and J is TRBJ1-1; D uncertain. The germline gives CDR1 LNHDA, CDR2 SQIVND (reference sequence). The CDR3 covers 13 residues. Trimming stripped 1 base from V and 1 base from J, with 4 bases between.

The rearrangement uses TRBV7-2 and TRBJ2-5; 9 nucleotides line up with TRBD2. The J call may be mistaken, given a closer DNA end match to TRBJ2-7. Germline values: CDR1 SGHTA, CDR2 FQGNSA. The CDR3 has 15 residues. CDR3 coding DNA: TGTGCCAGCAGCTCCACTAGCGGGCGGTCCTACGAGCAGTACTTC. It codes for CASSSTSGRSYEQYF.

The chain is built from TRBV5-1 and TRBJ1-4; D is possibly TRBD1 (5 bases). Germline loops: CDR1 SGHRS, CDR2 YFSETQ. With 2 bases removed from V and 7 bases from J, the gap between germline ends came to 12 bases. The CDR3 spans 14 residues. CDR3 nucleotide sequence: TGCGCCAGCAGCTTCGGGGGTCAAGGTGAAAAACTGTTTTTT. Amino acids: CASSFGGQGEKLFF.

This chain joins TRBV7-9 and TRBJ1-2; D remains unclear. CDR1 is SEHNR and CDR2 is FQNEAQ in the germline V gene (reference sequence). V was shortened by 5 bases and J by 6 bases, with 16 bases between the two germline ends. The CDR3 sequence is 14 residues long. CDR3 in amino acids: CASSPNTAHHGYTF. As DNA, the CDR3 is TGTGCCAGCAGCCCTAACACAGCTCACCATGGCTACACCTTC.

J is TRBJ2-3 and V is TRBV7-9; TRBD2 aligns across 11 bases. Per germline, CDR1 SEHNR and CDR2 FQNEAQ (reference sequence). This CDR3 comprises 12 residues. V lost 5 bases and J lost 11; bases outside the gene matches: 3. The CDR3 sequence is CASSLGLAGQYF. CDR3 sequence (DNA): TGTGCCAGCAGCCTTGGACTAGCGGGGCAGTATTTT.

CDR3 region: CASSLGQLYGYTF. As DNA, the CDR3 is TGTGCCAGCAGTCTCGGACAGCTCTATGGCTACACCTTC. J is TRBJ1-2 and V is TRBV28; possible D gene TRBD1, 6 bases. This CDR3 is 13 amino acids long. In germline, CDR1 is MDHEN, CDR2 SYDVKM. Trimming left V 5 bases short and J 4 bases short, with 11 bases between.

J is TRBJ1-2 and V is TRBV21-1; TRBD1 was called by the table and not checked on the DNA. TRBV21-1 counts as a pseudogene. The CDR3 is 16 residues long. CDR3 nucleotide sequence: TGTGCCAGCAGCACCAGGGGGGACAGGGTTAACTATGGCTACACCTTC. The encoded protein is CASSTRGDRVNYGYTF.

The chain joins TRBV7-9 to TRBJ1-1; a weak D match, TRBD1 (6 bases). The CDR3 is 13 amino acids. Germline CDR1 reads SEHNR; CDR2 reads FQNEAQ (reference sequence). Trimming shortened V by 6 bases and J by 5 bases, and 13 bases separated the two germline ends. DNA for the CDR3: TGTGCCAGCAGTTCCACAGGGAAGACTGAAGCTTTCTTT. It specifies CASSSTGKTEAFF.

V usage is TRBV5-6 and J usage is TRBJ1-2; D unresolved. Germline V gene data show CDR1 as SGHDT and CDR2 as YYEEEE. V was clipped by 0 bases and J by 2 bases, with 8 bases between them. The length of the CDR3 is 14 residues. The CDR3 nucleotides are TGTGCCAGCAGCTTGGTCCCGGGAAACTATGGCTACACCTTC. Protein: CASSLVPGNYGYTF.

This sequence joins TRBV28 and TRBJ2-7, with 7 nucleotides matching TRBD1. The CDR3 has 15 residues. CDR1 MDHEN and CDR2 SYDVKM come from the germline V gene. The V and J ends lost 5 bases and 3 bases, in that order; junction bases with no gene match: 10. The CDR3 reads CASSPWGTVHYEQYF. Written as DNA, the CDR3 is TGTGCCAGCAGTCCATGGGGGACAGTTCACTACGAGCAGTACTTC. The complete variable domain, with remaining parts taken from reference TRBV28 and TRBJ2-7, reads DVKVTQSSRYLVKRTGEKVFLECVQDMDHENMFWYRQDPGLGLRLIYFSYDVKMKEKGDIPEGYSVSREKKERFSLILESASTNQTSMYLCASSPWGTVHYEQYFGPGTRLTVT.

V is TRBV19 and J is TRBJ2-7; 8 bases fit TRBD1. V dropped 10 bases and J dropped 0; count of bases not matched to a gene: 11. In germline, CDR1 is LNHDA, CDR2 SQIVND (reference sequence). The length of the CDR3 is 15 residues. For the CDR3, the DNA is TGTGCCACTACACAGACAGGGGAAGGCTCCTACGAGCAGTACTTC. Residues: CATTQTGEGSYEQYF.

V usage is TRBV5-1 and J usage is TRBJ2-3, with a possible D match to TRBD1 (7 bases). Germline CDR1 is SGHRS and CDR2 is YFSETQ. The CDR3 has 13 residues. The V gene lost 2 bases and the J gene lost 6 bases, with 10 bases spanning the gap. For the CDR3, the DNA is TGCGCCAGCAGCTTCTCAGGGGGGGATACGCAGTATTTT. This encodes CASSFSGGDTQYF.

The V call is TRBV6-1, the J call TRBJ1-2, with TRBD1 matching over 8 bases. The CDR3 extends over 14 amino acids. Germline assignment: CDR1 MNHNS and CDR2 SASEGT. The V segment lost 6 bases and the J segment 3 bases; nucleotides outside the gene matches: 6. The CDR3 spells CASRDRAGYYGYTF. The DNA for the CDR3 is TGTGCCAGCAGGGACAGGGCGGGGTACTATGGCTACACCTTC.

The rearrangement uses TRBV10-3 and TRBJ2-3; TRBD2 matches 9 bases. V dropped 3 bases and J dropped 4; count of bases not matched to a gene: 5. Germline V gene data show CDR1 as ENHRY and CDR2 as SYGVKD. The CDR3 length is 15 residues. The CDR3 region is CAISDPSGAADTQYF. Here the CDR3 DNA reads TGTGCCATCAGTGACCCTAGCGGGGCGGCAGATACGCAGTATTTT.